A single sample gave rise to the 3 T cell receptor beta chains below, sequenced in a study of blood T cell repertoires in COVID-19. TCRdb's copy holds only in-frame clones and misses some; the assay was immunoSEQ multiplex PCR. This repertoire shows approximately 400,000 clones, 70% to 85% found once; its top ten account for more than 0.95%. Material for sequencing was peripheral blood. The receptors originated from a human donor with acute or convalescent COVID-19. The donor label of this sample is uncertain.

This clone showed up just once. The chain couples TRBV10-2 to TRBJ2-2, with 8 bases identical to TRBD2. This CDR3 contains 17 residues. CDR1 and CDR2 (germline): WSHSY, SAAADI. The trim removed 6 bases at V and 6 bases at J, leaving 15 bases unmatched. This CDR3 reads CASRPTGRGGPSGELFF. CDR3 sequence (DNA): TGCGCCAGCAGACCCACCGGGCGCGGGGGGCCTTCCGGGGAGCTGTTTTTT.

The chain is built from TRBV6-6 and TRBJ1-1; no definite D call. V gave up 7 bases and J gave up 3 bases, with 9 bases separating them. From germline, CDR1 is MNHNY and CDR2 SVGAGI (reference sequence). The CDR3 extends over 12 amino acids. CDR3 sequence: CASKFGDTEAFF. Here the CDR3 DNA reads TGTGCCAGCAAATTCGGGGACACTGAAGCTTTCTTT.

This rearrangement joins TRBV2 to TRBJ1-2; D unresolved. This CDR3 has 14 residues. Trimming removed 5 bases from V and 4 bases from J, with 14 bases in between. Looked up from germline, CDR1 is SNHLY and CDR2 is FYNNEI. CDR3 nucleotides: TGTGCCAGCAGTACCGGGTCTCCAAGCTATGGCTACACCTTC. Translation gives CASSTGSPSYGYTF. The full variable domain, in which reference TRBV2 and TRBJ1-2 provide the parts outside the CDR3, is EPEVTQTPSHQVTQMGQEVILRCVPISNHLYFYWYRQILGQKVEFLVSFYNNEISEKSEIFDDQFSVERPDGSNFTLKIRSTKLEDSAMYFCASSTGSPSYGYTFGSGTRLTVV.